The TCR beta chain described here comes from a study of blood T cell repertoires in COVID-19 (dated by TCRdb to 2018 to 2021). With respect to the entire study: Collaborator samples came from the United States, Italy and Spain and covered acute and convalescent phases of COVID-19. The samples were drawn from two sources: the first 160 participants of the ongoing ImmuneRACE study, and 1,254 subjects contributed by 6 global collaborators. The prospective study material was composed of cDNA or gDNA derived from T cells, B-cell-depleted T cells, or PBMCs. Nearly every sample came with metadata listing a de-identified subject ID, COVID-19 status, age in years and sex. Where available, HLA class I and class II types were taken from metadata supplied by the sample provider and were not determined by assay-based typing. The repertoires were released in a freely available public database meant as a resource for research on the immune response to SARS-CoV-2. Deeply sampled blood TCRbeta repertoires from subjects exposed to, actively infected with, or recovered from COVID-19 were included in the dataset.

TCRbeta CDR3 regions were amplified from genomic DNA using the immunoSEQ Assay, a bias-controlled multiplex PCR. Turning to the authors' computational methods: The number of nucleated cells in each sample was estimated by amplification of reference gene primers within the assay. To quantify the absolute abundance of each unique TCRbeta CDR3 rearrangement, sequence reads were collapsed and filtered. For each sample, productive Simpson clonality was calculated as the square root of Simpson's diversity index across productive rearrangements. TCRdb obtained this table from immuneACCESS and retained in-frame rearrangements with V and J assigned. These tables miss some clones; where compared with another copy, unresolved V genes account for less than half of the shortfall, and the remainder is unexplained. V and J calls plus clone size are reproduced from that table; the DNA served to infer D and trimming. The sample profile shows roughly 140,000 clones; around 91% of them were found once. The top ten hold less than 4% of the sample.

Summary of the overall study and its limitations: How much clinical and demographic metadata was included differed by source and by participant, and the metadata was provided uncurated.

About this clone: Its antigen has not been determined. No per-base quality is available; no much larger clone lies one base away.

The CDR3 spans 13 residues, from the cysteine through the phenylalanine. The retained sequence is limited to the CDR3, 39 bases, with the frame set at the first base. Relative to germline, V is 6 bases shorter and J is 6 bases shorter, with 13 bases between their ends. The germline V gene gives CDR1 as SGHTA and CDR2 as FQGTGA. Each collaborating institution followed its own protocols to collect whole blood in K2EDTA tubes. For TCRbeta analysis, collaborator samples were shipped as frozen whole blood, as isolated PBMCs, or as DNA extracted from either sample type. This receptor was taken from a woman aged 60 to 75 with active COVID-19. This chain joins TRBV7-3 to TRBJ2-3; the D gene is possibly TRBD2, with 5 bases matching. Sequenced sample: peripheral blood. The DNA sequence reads TGTGCCAGCAGTCCGGGGTCATCCGATACGCAGTATTTT. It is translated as CASSPGSSDTQYF.